The clone carrying this T cell receptor (beta chain) was detected a few times. Nominally healthy donors provided the samples, though records likely missed some immune exposures. V lost 0 bases and J lost 7, with 19 bases in between. Looked up from germline, CDR1 is SGDLS and CDR2 is YYNGEE. The CDR3 is 16 residues long. This PCR relied on a set of 60 Vbeta primers and 13 Jbeta primers. The repertoire was sequenced with immunoSEQ multiplex PCR; TCRdb's copy has only in-frame clones and lacks some. The table shows about 92,000 clones, with 84% occurring only once. These data originate in a study of cytomegalovirus exposure and HLA in healthy donors.

The V call is TRBV9, the J call TRBJ1-2; D perhaps matches TRBD1 (6 bases). The sequence derives from a woman aged 18-29 years in good health and CMV-seropositive. Sequencing input: PBMCs. This CDR3 reads CASSVGGTMVGSGYTF. In DNA, the CDR3 is TGTGCCAGCAGCGTAGGTGGGACAATGGTGGGTTCTGGCTACACCTTC.